The 2 T cell receptor beta chains below were found in one sample sequenced in a study of T cells in localized non-small cell lung cancer. Measured with immunoSEQ multiplex PCR; TCRdb has only the in-frame clones, and not every one. The sample contains fewer than 35,000 clones, 85% to 90% of which appear only once. Sequences were derived from peripheral blood, sampled before any cancer treatment. Receptor source: a male donor at least 60 years old with stage III lung adenocarcinoma.

The chain recombines TRBV11-2 with TRBJ1-4; D not resolved. This CDR3 region has 15 residues. V lost 2 bases and J 2 bases, leaving 9 bases between the germline ends. Germline V lookup: CDR1 SGHAT, CDR2 FQNNGV. CDR3 DNA sequence: TGTGCCAGCAGCTTACTTACAGCGACTAATGAAAAACTGTTTTTT. It yields the protein CASSLLTATNEKLFF.

With respect to this clone: The junction departs from the called germline gene at one end, perhaps through a read error. V gene TRBV20-1 combines with J gene TRBJ1-2, with D uncertain. The CDR3 consists of 11 residues. The germline gives CDR1 DFQATT, CDR2 SNEGSKA (reference sequence). The CDR3 DNA reads as TGCAGTGCCCCGATGAGTCAACCTCCTCCCTTC. It translates to CSAPMSQPPPF.